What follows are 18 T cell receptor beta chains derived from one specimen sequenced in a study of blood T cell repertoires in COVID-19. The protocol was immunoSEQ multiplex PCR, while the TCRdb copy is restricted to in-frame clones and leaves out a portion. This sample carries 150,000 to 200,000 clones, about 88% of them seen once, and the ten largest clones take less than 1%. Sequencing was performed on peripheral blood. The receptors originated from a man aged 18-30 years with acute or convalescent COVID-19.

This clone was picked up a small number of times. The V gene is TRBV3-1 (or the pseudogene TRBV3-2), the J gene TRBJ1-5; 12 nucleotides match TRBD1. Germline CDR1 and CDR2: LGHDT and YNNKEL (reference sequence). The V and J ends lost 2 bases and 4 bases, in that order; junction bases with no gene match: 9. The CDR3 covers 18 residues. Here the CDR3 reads CASSQSGTGGGRNQPQHF. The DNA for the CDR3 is TGTGCCAGCAGCCAATCCGGGACAGGGGGCGGGAGAAATCAGCCCCAGCATTTT.

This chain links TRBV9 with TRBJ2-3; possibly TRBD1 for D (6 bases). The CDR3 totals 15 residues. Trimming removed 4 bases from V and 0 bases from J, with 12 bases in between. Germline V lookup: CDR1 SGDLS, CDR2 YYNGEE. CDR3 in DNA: TGTGCCAGCAGCTCGCGACAGGTTAGCACAGATACGCAGTATTTT. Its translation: CASSSRQVSTDTQYF.

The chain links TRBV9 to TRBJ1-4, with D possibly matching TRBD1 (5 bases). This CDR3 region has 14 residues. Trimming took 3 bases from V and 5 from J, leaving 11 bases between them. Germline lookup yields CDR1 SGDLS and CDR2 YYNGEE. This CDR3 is CASSGGDLNEKLFF. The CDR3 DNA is TGTGCCAGCAGCGGGGGGGATTTAAATGAAAAACTGTTTTTT.

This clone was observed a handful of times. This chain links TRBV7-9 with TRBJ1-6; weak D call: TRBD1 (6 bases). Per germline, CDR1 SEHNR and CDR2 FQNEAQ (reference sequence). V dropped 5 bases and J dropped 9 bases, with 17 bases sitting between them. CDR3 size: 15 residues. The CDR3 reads CASSPRTASGSPLHF. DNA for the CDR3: TGTGCCAGCAGCCCCCGGACAGCCTCCGGTTCACCCCTCCACTTT. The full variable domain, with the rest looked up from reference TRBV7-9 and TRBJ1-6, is DTGVSQNPRHKITKRGQNVTFRCDPISEHNRLYWYRQTLGQGPEFLTYFQNEAQLEKSRLLSDRFSAERPKGSFSTLEIQRTEQGDSAMYLCASSPRTASGSPLHFGNGTRLTVT.

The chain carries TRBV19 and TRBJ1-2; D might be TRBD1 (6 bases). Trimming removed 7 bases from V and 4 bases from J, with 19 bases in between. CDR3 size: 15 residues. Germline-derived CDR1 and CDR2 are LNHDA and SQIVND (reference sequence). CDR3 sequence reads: CASTHPSQGTYGYTF. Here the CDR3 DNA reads TGTGCCAGTACCCATCCCTCCCAGGGGACCTATGGCTACACCTTC.

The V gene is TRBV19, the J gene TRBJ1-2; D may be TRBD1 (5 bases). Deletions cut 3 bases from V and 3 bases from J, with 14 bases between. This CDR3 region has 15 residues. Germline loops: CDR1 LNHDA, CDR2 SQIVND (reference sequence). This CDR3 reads CASSILGQIHYGYTF. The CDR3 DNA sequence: TGTGCCAGTAGTATTTTGGGGCAAATCCACTATGGCTACACCTTC. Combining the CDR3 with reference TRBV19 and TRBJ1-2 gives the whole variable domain DGGITQSPKYLFRKEGQNVTLSCEQNLNHDAMYWYRQDPGQGLRLIYYSQIVNDFQKGDIAEGYSVSREKKESFPLTVTSAQKNPTAFYLCASSILGQIHYGYTFGSGTRLTVV.

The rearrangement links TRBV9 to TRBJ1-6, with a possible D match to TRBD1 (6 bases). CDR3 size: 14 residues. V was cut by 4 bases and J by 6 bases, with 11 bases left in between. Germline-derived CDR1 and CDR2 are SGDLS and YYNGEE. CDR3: CASSPRQANSPLHF. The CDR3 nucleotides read TGTGCCAGCAGCCCCCGACAGGCTAATTCACCCCTCCACTTT. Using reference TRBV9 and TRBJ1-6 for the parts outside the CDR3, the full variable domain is DSGVTQTPKHLITATGQRVTLRCSPRSGDLSVYWYQQSLDQGLQFLIQYYNGEERAKGNILERFSAQQFPDLHSELNLSSLELGDSALYFCASSPRQANSPLHFGNGTRLTVT.

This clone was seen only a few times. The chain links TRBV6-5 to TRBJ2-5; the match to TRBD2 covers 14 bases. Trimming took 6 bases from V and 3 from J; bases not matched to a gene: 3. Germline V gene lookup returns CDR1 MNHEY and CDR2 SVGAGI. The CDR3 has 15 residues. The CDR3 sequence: CASSGLAGGEETQYF. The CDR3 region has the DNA TGTGCCAGCAGCGGACTAGCGGGGGGCGAAGAGACCCAGTACTTC.

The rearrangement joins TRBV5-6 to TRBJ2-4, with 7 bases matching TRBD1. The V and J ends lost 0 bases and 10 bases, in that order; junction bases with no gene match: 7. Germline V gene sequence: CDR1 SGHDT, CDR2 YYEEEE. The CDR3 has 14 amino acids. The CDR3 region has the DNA TGTGCCAGCAGCTTGGGACAGGGCGGTAGGATTCAGTACTTC. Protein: CASSLGQGGRIQYF.

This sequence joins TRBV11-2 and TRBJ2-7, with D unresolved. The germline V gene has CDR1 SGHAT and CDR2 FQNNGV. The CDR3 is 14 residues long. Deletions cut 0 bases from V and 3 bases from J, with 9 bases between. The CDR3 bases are TGTGCCAGCAGCTTAGATCTATCGGGCTACGAGCAGTACGTC. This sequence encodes CASSLDLSGYEQYV.

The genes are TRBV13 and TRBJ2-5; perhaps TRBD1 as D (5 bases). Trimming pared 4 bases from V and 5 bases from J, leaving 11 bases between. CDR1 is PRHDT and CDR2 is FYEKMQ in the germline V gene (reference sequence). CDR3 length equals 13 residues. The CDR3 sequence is CASSSAQGETQYF. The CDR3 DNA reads TGTGCCAGCAGCTCAGCCCAGGGTGAGACCCAGTACTTC.

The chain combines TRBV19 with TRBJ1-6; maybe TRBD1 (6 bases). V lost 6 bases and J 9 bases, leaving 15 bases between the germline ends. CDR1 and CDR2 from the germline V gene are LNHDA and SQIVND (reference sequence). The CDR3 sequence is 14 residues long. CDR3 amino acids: CASSPRGIGSPLHF. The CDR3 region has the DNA TGTGCCAGTAGCCCCAGGGGAATAGGTTCACCCCTCCACTTT.

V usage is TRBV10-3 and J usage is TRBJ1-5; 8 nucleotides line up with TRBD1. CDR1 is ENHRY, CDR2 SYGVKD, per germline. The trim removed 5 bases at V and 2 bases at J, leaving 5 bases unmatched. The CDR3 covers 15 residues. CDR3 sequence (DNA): TGTGCCATCAGTCCAGGACAGGGTGGCAATCAGCCCCAGCATTTT. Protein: CAISPGQGGNQPQHF.

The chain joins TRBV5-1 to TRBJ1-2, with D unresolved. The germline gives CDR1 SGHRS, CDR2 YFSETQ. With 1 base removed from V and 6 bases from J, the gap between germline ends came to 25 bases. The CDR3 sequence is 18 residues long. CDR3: CASSLLGGFGGRVNGYTF. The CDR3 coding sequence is TGCGCCAGCAGCTTGCTCGGTGGGTTTGGAGGTCGTGTCAATGGCTACACCTTC. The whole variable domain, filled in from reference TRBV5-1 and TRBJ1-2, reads KAGVTQTPRYLIKTRGQQVTLSCSPISGHRSVSWYQQTPGQGLQFLFEYFSETQRNKGNFPGRFSGRQFSNSRSEMNVSTLELGDSALYLCASSLLGGFGGRVNGYTFGSGTRLTVV.

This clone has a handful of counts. The CDR3 loop reads CASSARPTTDTQYF. The CDR3 bases are TGTGCCAGCAGCGCTAGACCCACTACAGATACGCAGTATTTT. J is TRBJ2-3 and V is TRBV2; D remains ambiguous. This CDR3 comprises 14 residues. The germline V and J ends were trimmed by 6 bases and 3 bases, with 13 bases remaining between them. CDR1 SNHLY and CDR2 FYNNEI come from the germline V gene.

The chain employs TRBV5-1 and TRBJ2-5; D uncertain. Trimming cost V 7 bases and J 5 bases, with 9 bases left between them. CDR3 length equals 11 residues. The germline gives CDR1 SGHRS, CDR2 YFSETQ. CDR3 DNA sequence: TGCGCCAGCCGAGCCGAGGAGACCCAGTACTTC. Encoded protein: CASRAEETQYF.

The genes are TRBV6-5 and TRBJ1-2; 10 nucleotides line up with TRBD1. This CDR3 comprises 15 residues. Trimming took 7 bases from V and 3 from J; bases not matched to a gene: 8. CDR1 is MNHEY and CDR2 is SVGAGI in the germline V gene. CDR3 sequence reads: CASTNGQGVYYGYTF. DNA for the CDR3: TGTGCCAGCACCAACGGACAGGGGGTATACTATGGCTACACCTTC.

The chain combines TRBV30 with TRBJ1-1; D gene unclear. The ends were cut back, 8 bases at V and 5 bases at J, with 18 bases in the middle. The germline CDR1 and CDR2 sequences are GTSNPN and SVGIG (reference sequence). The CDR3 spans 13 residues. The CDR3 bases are TGTGCCGGAAATAGGCAGGCCCTAACTGAAGCTTTCTTT. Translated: CAGNRQALTEAFF.